This T cell receptor beta chain appears in the sequencing data of a study of T cell changes during pregnancy in multiple sclerosis. In germline, CDR1 is MDHEN, CDR2 SYDVKM. With 8 bases clipped from V and 5 bases from J, the junction kept 7 bases outside the gene matches. This CDR3 has 15 residues. The repertoire was sequenced with immunoSEQ multiplex PCR; TCRdb's copy has only in-frame clones and lacks some. The sample includes roughly 80,000 clones, roughly 90% of them seen just once. This TCR derives from a female donor with multiple sclerosis, enrolled in a pregnancy study. The starting material was peripheral blood, obtained before pregnancy. V gene TRBV28 combines with J gene TRBJ1-5, with TRBD1 matching 12 bases. The CDR3 here is CASGSGTGGDQPQHF. The DNA of the CDR3 is TGTGCCAGCGGCTCCGGGACAGGGGGCGATCAGCCCCAGCATTTT.